What follows are 2 T cell receptor beta chains derived from one specimen sequenced in a study of cytomegalovirus exposure and HLA in healthy donors. PCR involved 60 Vbeta and 13 Jbeta primers. TCRdb keeps only in-frame clones here, not all; method: immunoSEQ multiplex PCR. In the table there are roughly 120,000 clones, about 79% of which are singletons. Sequenced material: PBMCs. Every receptor here comes from a woman between 18 and 29 years old in good health and CMV-seropositive.

In nucleotides, the CDR3 is TGTGCCAGTAGTTCGACCCCCGTCGACAGGGGGCTCAATCAGCCCCAGCATTTT. This gives the protein CASSSTPVDRGLNQPQHF. This chain joins TRBV19 and TRBJ1-5; 10 nucleotides agree with TRBD1. The CDR3 runs to 18 residues. The ends lost 5 bases at V and 3 bases at J; junction bases unmatched: 13. Germline loops: CDR1 LNHDA, CDR2 SQIVND (reference sequence).

The chain couples TRBV10-2 to TRBJ2-2, with 8 bases that match TRBD1. This CDR3 comprises 14 residues. Germline CDR1 and CDR2: WSHSY and SAAADI. Losses at the gene ends were 7 bases for V and 4 bases for J; bases not matched to a gene: 5. The CDR3 protein is CASIGTGRTGELFF. As DNA, the CDR3 is TGCGCCAGCATTGGGACAGGTCGCACCGGGGAGCTGTTTTTT.